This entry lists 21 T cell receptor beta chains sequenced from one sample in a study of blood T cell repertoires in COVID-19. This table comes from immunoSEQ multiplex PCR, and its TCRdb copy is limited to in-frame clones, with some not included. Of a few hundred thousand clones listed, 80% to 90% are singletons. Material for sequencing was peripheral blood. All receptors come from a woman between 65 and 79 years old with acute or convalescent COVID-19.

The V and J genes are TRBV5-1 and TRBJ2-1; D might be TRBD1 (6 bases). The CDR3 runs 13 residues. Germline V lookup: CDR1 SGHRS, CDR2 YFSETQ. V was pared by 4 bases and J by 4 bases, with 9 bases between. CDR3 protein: CASSPDRYNEQFF. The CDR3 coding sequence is TGCGCCAGCAGCCCGGACAGATACAATGAGCAGTTCTTC.

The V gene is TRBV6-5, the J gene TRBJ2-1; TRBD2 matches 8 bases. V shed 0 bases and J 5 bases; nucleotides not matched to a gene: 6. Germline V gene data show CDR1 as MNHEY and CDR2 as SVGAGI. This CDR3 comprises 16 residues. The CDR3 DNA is TGTGCCAGCAGTTACTCGGGCGGGGGGCTTAACAATGAGCAGTTCTTC. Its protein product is CASSYSGGGLNNEQFF.

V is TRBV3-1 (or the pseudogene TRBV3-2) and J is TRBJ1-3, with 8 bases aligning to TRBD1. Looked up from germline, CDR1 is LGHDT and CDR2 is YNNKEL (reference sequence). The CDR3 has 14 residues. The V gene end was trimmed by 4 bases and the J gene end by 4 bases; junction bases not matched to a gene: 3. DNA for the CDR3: TGTGCCAGCAGCCCGACAGGGGAAGGAAACACCATATATTTT. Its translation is CASSPTGEGNTIYF.

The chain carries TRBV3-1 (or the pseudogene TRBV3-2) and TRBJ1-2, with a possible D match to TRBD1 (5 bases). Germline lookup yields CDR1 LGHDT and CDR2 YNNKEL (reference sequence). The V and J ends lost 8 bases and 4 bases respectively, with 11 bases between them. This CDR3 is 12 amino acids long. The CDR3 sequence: CASEAGGYGYTF. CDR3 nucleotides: TGTGCCAGCGAAGCGGGGGGCTATGGCTACACCTTC.

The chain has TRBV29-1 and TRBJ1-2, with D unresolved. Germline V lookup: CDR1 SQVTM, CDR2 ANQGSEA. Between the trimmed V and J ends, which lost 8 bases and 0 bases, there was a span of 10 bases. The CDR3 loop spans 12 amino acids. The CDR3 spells CSSLEANYGYTF. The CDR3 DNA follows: TGCAGCTCACTCGAGGCTAACTATGGCTACACCTTC.

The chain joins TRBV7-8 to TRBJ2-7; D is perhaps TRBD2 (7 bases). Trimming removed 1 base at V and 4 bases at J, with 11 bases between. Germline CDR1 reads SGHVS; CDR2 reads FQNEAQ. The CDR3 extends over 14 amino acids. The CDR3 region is CASSLGGGVYEQYF. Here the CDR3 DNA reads TGTGCCAGCAGCTTAGGCGGGGGCGTTTACGAGCAGTACTTC.

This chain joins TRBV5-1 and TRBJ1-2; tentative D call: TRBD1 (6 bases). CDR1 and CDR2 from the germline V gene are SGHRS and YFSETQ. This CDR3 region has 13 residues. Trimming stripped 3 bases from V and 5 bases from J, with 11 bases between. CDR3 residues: CASSSNGQYGYTF. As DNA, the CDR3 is TGCGCCAGCAGCTCGAACGGACAGTATGGCTACACCTTC.

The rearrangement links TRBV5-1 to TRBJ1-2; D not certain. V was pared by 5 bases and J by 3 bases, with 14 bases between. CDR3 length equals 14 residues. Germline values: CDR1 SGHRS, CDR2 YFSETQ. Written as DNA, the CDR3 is TGCGCCAGCAGTCTGAATAGTTTTGACTATGGCTACACCTTC. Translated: CASSLNSFDYGYTF.

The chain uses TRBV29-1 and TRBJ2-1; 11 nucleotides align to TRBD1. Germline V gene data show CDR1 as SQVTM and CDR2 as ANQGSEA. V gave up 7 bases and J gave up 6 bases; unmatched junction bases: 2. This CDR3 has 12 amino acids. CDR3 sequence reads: CSAGQGANEQFF. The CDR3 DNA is TGCAGCGCAGGACAGGGGGCCAATGAGCAGTTCTTC.

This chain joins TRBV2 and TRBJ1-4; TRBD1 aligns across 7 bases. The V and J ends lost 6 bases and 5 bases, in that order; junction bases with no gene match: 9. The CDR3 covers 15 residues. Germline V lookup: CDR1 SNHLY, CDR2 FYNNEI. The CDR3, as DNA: TGTGCCAGCAGGCGGGCCGGGACAGTGAATGAAAAACTGTTTTTT. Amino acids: CASRRAGTVNEKLFF.

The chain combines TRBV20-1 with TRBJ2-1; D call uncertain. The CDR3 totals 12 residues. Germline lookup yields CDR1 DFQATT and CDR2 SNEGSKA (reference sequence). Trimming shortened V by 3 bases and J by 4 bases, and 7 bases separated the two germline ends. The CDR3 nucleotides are TGCAGTGCTAGTGACGGGTACAATGAGCAGTTCTTC. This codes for CSASDGYNEQFF.

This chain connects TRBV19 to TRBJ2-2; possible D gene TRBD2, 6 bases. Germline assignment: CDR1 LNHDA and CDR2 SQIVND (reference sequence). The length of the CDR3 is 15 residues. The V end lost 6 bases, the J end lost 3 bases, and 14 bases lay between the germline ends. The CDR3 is CASSAEGGDTGELFF. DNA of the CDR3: TGTGCCAGTAGCGCTGAAGGCGGGGACACCGGGGAGCTGTTTTTT. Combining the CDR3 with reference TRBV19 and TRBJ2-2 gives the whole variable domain DGGITQSPKYLFRKEGQNVTLSCEQNLNHDAMYWYRQDPGQGLRLIYYSQIVNDFQKGDIAEGYSVSREKKESFPLTVTSAQKNPTAFYLCASSAEGGDTGELFFGEGSRLTVL.

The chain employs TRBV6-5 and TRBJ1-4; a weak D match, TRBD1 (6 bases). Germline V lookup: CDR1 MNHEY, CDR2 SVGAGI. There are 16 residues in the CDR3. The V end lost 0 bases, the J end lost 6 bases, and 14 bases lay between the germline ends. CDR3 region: CASSYSSGAGDEKLFF. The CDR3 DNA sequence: TGTGCCAGCAGTTACTCATCAGGGGCCGGGGATGAAAAACTGTTTTTT.

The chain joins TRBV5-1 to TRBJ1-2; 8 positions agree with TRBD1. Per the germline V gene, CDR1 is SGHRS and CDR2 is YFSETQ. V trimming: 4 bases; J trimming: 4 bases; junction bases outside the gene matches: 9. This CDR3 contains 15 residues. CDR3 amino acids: CASSDGAGGGYGYTF. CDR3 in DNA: TGCGCCAGCAGCGACGGGGCAGGGGGCGGCTATGGCTACACCTTC. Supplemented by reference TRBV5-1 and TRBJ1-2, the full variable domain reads KAGVTQTPRYLIKTRGQQVTLSCSPISGHRSVSWYQQTPGQGLQFLFEYFSETQRNKGNFPGRFSGRQFSNSRSEMNVSTLELGDSALYLCASSDGAGGGYGYTFGSGTRLTVV.

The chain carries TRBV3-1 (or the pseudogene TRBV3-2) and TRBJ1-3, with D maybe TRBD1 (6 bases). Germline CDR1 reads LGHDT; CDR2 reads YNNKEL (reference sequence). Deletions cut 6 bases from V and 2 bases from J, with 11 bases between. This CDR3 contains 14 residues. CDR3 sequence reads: CASRGGGTGNTIYF. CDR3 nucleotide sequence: TGTGCCAGCAGAGGTGGGGGCACTGGAAACACCATATATTTT.

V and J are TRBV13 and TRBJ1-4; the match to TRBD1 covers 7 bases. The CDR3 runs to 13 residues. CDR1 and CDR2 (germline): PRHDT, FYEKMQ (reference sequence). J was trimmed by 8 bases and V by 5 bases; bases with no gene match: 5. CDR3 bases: TGTGCCAGCAGCATGCGGACAGGCGAAAAACTGTTTTTT. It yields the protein CASSMRTGEKLFF.

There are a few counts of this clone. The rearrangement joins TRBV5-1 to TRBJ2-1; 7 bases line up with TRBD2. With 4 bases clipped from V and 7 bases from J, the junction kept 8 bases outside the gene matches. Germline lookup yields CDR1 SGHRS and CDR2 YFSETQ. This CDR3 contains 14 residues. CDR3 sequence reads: CASSPGGGRNEQFF. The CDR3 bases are TGCGCCAGCAGCCCTGGCGGGGGACGGAATGAGCAGTTCTTC.

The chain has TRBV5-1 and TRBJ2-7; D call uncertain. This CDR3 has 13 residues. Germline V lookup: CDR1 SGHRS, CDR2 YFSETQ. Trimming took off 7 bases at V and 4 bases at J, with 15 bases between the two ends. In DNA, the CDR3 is TGCGCCAGCGCGCAAGCACCTTCTTACGAGCAGTACTTC. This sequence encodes CASAQAPSYEQYF.

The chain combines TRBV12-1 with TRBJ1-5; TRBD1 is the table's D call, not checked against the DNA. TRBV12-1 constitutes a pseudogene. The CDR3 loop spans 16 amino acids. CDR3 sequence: CASSTTGATSNQPQHF. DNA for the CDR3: TGTGCCAGCAGCACGACAGGGGCCACTAGCAATCAGCCCCAGCATTTT.

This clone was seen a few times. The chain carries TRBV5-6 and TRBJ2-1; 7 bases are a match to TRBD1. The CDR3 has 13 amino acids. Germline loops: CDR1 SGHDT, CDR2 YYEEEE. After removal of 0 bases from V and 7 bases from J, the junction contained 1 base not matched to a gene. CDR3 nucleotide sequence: TGTGCCAGCAGCTTGGGACAGGGAAATGAGCAGTTCTTC. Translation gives CASSLGQGNEQFF.

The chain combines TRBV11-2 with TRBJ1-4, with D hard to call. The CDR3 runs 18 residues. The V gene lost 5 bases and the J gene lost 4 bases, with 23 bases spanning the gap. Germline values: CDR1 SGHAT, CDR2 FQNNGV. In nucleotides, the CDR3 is TGTGCCAGCAGCCAAAGCGTATACCGTCCAAATTATAATGAAAAACTGTTTTTT. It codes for CASSQSVYRPNYNEKLFF.